This TCR beta chain was captured in a study of PD-L1 blockade in urothelial cancer. In the study overall: Blood samples had a median of 141,255 T cells.

Here immunoSEQ multiplex PCR was the method, and the copy in TCRdb shows in-frame clones only, minus some. The sample lists 15,000 to 20,000 clones, around 91% occurring once. Between the trimmed V and J ends, which lost 3 bases and 2 bases, there was a span of 10 bases. Germline V gene lookup returns CDR1 KGHSH and CDR2 LQKENI. The CDR3 sequence is 14 residues long. Described time point: pretreatment peripheral blood. The patients had locally advanced or metastatic urothelial carcinoma. This chain connects TRBV18 to TRBJ2-5; unclear D gene. This TCR was sampled from a man in his sixties or seventies with urothelial cancer. The material was PBMCs, obtained around atezolizumab (anti-PD-L1) treatment. CDR3 sequence (DNA): TGTGCCAGCTCACCGGTGGTCGGGCAAGAGACCCAGTACTTC. Encoded protein: CASSPVVGQETQYF.